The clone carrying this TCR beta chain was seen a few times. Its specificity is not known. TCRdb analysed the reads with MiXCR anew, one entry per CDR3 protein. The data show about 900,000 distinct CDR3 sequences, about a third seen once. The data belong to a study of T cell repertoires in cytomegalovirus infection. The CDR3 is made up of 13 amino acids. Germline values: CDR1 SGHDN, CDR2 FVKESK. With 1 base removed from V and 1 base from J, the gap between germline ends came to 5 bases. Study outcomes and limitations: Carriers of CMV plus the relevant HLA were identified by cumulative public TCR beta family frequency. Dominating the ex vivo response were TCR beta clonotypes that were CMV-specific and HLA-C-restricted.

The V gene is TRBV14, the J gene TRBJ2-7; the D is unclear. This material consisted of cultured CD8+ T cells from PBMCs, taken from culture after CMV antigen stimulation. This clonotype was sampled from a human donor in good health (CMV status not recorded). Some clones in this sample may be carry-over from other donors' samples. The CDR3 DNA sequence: TGTGCCAGCAGCCAAGTCGGATCCTACGAGCAGTACTTC. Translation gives CASSQVGSYEQYF.